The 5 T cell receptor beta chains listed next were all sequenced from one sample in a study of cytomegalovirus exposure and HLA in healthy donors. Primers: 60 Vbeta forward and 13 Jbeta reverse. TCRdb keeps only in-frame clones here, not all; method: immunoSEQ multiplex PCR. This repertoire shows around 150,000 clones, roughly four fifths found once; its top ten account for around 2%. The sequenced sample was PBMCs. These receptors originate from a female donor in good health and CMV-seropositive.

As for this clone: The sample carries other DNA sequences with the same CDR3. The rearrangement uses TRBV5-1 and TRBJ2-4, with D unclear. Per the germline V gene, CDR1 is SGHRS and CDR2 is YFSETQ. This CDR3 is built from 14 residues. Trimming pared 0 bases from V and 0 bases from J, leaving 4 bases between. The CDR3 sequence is CASSLGLAKNIQYF. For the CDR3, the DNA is TGCGCCAGCAGCTTGGGGCTAGCCAAAAACATTCAGTACTTC.

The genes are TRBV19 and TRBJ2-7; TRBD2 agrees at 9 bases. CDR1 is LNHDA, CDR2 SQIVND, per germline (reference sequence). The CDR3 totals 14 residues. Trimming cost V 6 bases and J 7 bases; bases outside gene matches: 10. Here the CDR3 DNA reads TGTGCCAGTAGACCCTTAGCGGGAGTGGGGGAGCAGTACTTC. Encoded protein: CASRPLAGVGEQYF.

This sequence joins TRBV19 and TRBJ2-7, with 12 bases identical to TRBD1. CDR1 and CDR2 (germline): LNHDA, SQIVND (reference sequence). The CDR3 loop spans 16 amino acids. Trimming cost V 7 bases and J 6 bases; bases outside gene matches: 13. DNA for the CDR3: TGTGCCAGTAAGGCCCCAACGGGACAGGGGGCACCCGAGCAGTACTTC. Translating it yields CASKAPTGQGAPEQYF. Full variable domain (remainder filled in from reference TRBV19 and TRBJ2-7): DGGITQSPKYLFRKEGQNVTLSCEQNLNHDAMYWYRQDPGQGLRLIYYSQIVNDFQKGDIAEGYSVSREKKESFPLTVTSAQKNPTAFYLCASKAPTGQGAPEQYFGPGTRLTVT.

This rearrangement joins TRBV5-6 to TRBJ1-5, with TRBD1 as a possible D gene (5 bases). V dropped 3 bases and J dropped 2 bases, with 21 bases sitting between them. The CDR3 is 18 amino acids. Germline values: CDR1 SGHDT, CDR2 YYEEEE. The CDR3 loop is CASSSKTESLGGNQPQHF. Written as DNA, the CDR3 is TGTGCCAGCAGCTCGAAGACAGAAAGTTTGGGTGGCAATCAGCCCCAGCATTTT.

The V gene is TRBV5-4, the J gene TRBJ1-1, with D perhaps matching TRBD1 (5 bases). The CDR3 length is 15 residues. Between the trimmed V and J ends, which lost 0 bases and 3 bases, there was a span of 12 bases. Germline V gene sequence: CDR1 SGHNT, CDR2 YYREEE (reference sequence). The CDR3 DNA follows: TGTGCCAGCAGCTTGGTGGGGCGCGCGGACACTGAAGCTTTCTTT. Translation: CASSLVGRADTEAFF.